This T cell receptor (beta chain) came from a study of metastatic and nonmetastatic thyroid tumors. Study-wide results and caveats: Malignant tumors reportedly showed significantly higher TCR beta diversity than benign nodules in both blood and tumor.

With V trimmed by 6 bases and J by 3 bases, 11 bases remained unmatched. This CDR3 has 17 amino acids. The germline V gene has CDR1 MDHEN and CDR2 SYDVKM. Ahead of thyroid surgery, no patient had received treatment of any kind. Via MiXCR, TCRdb re-called the PCR reads. The profile shows around 24,000 clones, roughly a quarter of them singletons. On this clone itself: Its matching antigen is unknown.

The sample taken for sequencing was tumor tissue. The chain joins TRBV28 to TRBJ2-3, with 11 bases that match TRBD2. This clonotype originated in a male donor with papillary thyroid cancer or a benign thyroid nodule (not recorded which). Some clones in this sample may be carry-over from other donors' samples. The CDR3 DNA reads as TGTGCCAGCAGCCACGGAAAGACTAGCGGGAAAACAGATACGCAGTATTTT. It specifies CASSHGKTSGKTDTQYF.